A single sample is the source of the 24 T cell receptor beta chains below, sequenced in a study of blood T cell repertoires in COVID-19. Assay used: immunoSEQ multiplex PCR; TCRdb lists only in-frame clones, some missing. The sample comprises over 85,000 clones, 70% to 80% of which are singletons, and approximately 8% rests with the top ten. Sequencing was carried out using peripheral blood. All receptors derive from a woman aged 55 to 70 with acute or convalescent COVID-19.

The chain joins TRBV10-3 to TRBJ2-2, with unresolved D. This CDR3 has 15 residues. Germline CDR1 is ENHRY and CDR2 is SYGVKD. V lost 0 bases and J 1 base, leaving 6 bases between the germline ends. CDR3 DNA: TGTGCCATCAGTGAGTCGTCCAAGAACACCGGGGAGCTGTTTTTT. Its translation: CAISESSKNTGELFF.

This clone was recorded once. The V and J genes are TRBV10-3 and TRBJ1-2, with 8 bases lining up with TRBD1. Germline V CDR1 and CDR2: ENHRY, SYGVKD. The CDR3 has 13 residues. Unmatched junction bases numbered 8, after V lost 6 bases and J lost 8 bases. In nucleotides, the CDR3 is TGTGCCATCAGAGAACAGGGGGAGGACGGCTACACCTTC. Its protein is CAIREQGEDGYTF.

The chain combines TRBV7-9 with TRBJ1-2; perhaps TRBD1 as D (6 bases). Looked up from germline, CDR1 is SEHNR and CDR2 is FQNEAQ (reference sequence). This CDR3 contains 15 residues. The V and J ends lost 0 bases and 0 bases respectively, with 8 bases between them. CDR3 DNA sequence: TGTGCCAGCAGCTTAGCGACAGGAGCTAACTATGGCTACACCTTC. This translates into CASSLATGANYGYTF.

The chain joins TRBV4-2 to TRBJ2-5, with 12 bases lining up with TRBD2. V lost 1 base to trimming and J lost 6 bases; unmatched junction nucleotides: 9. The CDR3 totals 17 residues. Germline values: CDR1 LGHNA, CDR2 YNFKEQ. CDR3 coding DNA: TGTGCCAGCAGCCAAGTAGGACTAGCGGGAAATGAGAAGACCCAGTACTTC. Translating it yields CASSQVGLAGNEKTQYF.

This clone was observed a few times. CDR3 sequence reads: CATSDRVINSPLHF. The CDR3 bases are TGTGCCACCAGTGATCGGGTAATTAATTCACCCCTCCACTTT. The rearrangement joins TRBV24-1 to TRBJ1-6; D remains unclear. From germline, CDR1 is KGHDR and CDR2 SFDVKD. This CDR3 is 14 amino acids long. V dropped 3 bases and J dropped 6 bases, with 8 bases sitting between them.

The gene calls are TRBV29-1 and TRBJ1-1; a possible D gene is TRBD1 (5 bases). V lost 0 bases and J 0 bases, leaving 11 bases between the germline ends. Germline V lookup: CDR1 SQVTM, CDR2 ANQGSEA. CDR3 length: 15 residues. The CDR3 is CSVEDRRAVNTEAFF. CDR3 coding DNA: TGCAGCGTTGAAGATCGCAGGGCCGTGAACACTGAAGCTTTCTTT.

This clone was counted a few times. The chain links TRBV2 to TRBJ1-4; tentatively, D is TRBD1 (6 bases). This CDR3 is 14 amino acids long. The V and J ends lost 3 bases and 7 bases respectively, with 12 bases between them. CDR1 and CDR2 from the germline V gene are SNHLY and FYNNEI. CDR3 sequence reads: CASSDRGAGEKLFF. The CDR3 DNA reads TGTGCCAGCAGTGATCGGGGGGCAGGTGAAAAACTGTTTTTT.

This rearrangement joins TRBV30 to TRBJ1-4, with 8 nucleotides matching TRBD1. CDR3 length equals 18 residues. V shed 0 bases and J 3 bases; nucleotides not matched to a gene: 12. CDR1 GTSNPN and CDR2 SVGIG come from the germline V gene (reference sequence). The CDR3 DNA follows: TGTGCCTGGAGTGTAGACCCGGCCAGGGGGCTTCCTAATGAAAAACTGTTTTTT. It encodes CAWSVDPARGLPNEKLFF.

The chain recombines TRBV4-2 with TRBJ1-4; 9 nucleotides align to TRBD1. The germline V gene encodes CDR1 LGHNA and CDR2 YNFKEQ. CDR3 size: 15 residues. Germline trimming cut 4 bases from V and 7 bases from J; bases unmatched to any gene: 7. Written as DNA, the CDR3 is TGTGCCAGCAGCCCGGGACAGGGTTTCGGTGAAAAACTGTTTTTT. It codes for CASSPGQGFGEKLFF.

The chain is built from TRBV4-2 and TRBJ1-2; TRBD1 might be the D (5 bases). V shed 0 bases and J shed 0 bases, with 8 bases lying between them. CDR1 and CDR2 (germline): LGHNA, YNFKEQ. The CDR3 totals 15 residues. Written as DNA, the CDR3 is TGTGCCAGCAGCCAAGAGGACAACGCTAACTATGGCTACACCTTC. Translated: CASSQEDNANYGYTF.

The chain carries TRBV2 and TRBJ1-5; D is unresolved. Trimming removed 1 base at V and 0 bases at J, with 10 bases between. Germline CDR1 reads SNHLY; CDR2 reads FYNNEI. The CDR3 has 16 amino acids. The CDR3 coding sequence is TGTGCCAGCAGTGAAGGGGCAACTTATAGCAATCAGCCCCAGCATTTT. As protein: CASSEGATYSNQPQHF.

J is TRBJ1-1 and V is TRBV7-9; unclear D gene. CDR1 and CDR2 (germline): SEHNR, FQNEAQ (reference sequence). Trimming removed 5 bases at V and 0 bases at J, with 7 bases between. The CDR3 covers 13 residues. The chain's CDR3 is CASSATVNTEAFF. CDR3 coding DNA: TGTGCCAGCAGCGCAACAGTGAACACTGAAGCTTTCTTT.

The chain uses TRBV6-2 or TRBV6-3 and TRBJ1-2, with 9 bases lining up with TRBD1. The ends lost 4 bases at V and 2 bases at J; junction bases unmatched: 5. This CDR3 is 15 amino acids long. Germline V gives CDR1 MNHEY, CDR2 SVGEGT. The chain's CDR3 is CASSSPGQGNYGYTF. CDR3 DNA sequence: TGTGCCAGCAGTTCGCCGGGACAGGGCAACTATGGCTACACCTTC.

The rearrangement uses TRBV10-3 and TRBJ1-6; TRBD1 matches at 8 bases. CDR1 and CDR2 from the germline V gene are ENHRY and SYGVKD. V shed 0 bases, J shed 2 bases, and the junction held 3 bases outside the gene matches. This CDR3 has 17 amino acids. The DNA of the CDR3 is TGTGCCATCAGTGAGTCGACGACAGGGGCCTATAATTCACCCCTCCACTTT. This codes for CAISESTTGAYNSPLHF.

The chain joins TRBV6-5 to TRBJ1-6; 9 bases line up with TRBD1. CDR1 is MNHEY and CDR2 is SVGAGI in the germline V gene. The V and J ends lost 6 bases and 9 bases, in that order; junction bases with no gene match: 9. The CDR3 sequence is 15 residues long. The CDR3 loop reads CASRASGQGSSPLHF. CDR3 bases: TGTGCCAGCAGGGCCTCGGGACAGGGCTCTTCACCCCTCCACTTT.

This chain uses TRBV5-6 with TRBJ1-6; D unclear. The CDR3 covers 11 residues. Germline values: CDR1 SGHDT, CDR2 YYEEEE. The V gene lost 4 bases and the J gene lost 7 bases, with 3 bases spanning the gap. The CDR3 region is CASSRNSPLHF. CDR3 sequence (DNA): TGTGCCAGCAGCCGGAATTCACCCCTCCACTTT.

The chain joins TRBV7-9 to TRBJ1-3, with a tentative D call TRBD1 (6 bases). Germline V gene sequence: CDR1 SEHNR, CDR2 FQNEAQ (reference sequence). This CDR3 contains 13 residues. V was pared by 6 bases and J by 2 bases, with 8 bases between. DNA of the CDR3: TGTGCCAGCAGATCAGGGGCTGGAAACACCATATATTTT. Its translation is CASRSGAGNTIYF. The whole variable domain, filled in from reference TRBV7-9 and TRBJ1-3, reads DTGVSQNPRHKITKRGQNVTFRCDPISEHNRLYWYRQTLGQGPEFLTYFQNEAQLEKSRLLSDRFSAERPKGSFSTLEIQRTEQGDSAMYLCASRSGAGNTIYFGEGSWLTVV.

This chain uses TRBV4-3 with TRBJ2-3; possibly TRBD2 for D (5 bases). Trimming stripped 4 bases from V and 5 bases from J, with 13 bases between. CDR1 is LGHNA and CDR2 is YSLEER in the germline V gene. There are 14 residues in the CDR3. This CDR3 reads CASSRARGGDTQYF. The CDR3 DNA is TGCGCCAGCAGCCGTGCGCGAGGAGGAGATACGCAGTATTTT.

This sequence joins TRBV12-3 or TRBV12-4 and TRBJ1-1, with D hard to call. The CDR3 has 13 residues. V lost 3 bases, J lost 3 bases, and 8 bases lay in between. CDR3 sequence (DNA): TGTGCCAGCAGTTTTATACAACACACTGAAGCTTTCTTT. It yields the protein CASSFIQHTEAFF.

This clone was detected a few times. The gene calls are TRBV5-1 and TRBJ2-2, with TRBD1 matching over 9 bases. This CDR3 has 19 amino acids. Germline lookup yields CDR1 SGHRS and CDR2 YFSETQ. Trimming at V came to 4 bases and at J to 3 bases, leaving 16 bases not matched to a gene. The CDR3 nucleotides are TGCGCCAGCAGCCAACGGGACAGGGTATGGCTGTCGGACACCGGGGAGCTGTTTTTT. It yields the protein CASSQRDRVWLSDTGELFF.

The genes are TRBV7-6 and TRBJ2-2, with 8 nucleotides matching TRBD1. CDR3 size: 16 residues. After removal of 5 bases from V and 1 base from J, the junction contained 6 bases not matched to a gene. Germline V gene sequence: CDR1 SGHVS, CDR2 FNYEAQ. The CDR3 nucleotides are TGTGCCAGCAGCCCCCGACAGGGGATGAACACCGGGGAGCTGTTTTTT. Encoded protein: CASSPRQGMNTGELFF.

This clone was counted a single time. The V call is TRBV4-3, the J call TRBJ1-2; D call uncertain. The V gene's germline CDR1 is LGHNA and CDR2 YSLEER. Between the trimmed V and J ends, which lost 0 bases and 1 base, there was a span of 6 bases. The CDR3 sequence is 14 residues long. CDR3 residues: CASSQESFNYGYTF. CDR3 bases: TGCGCCAGCAGCCAAGAGTCATTTAACTATGGCTACACCTTC.

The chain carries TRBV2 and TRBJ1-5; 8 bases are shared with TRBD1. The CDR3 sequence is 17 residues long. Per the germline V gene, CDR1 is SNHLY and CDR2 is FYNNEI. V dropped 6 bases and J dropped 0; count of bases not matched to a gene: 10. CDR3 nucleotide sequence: TGTGCCAGCAGCCCGGGACAGGACTTACTTAGCAATCAGCCCCAGCATTTT. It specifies CASSPGQDLLSNQPQHF.

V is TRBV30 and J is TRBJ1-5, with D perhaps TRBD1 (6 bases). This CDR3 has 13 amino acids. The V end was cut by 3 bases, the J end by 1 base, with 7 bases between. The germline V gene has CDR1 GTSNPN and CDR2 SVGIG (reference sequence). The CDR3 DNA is TGTGCCTGGAGCAGGGGAAGCAATCAGCCCCAGCATTTT. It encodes CAWSRGSNQPQHF.